This T cell receptor beta chain comes out of a study of long-term antiretroviral therapy in people with HIV (dated by TCRdb to the early 2020s). Context from the whole study: The earliest samples were collected about a decade before the 2015 WHO recommendation for immediate ART, when ART was typically delayed until CD4 counts fell. A retrospective serial study tested whether ART initiation and durable HIV suppression were associated with changes in peripheral blood TRB repertoire composition and diversity. A total of about 180 cryopreserved PBMC samples were contributed to the cohort by 30 adults with confirmed HIV infection, with samples collected serially over a mean of about 6 years (range 1-12). Among the approximately 30 participants with HIV, more than ten were female. No cross-contamination during QIAcube processing turned up in test extractions that ran a monoclonal T-cell line alongside 33 polyclonal samples. Summary of the overall study and its limitations: CDR3 length ranges in HIV repertoires were narrower than in controls, and network structure suggested an antigen-experienced repertoire with only a slight naive shift after ART. No data were available on ART adherence, viral resistance or therapy changes, limiting inferences about post-ART repertoire changes. The samples span the years 2004 to 2017, and the ART regimens used at that time may not be as effective as current regimens. Because pre-ART samples had limited cell numbers, unsorted PBMC were profiled rather than sorted CD4+ and CD8+ T cells. Expanded TRB clones identified before ART initiation dominated the repertoire across all time points, though the dominance fluctuated and decreased in many PLHIV after ART. ART initiation was associated with a significant increase in TRB diversity, but diversity stayed significantly below transplant donor controls even after long-term ART. Because PBMC availability was limited, only the TCR beta chain was sequenced, with no alpha chain pairing.

Sequencing of the TRB variable region was done with the immunoSEQ hsTCRB v3.0 assay at survey level resolution. A depth of about 40,000-50,000 T-cell genomes per sample was targeted for TRB sequencing. Pooled TRB libraries were sequenced on an Illumina MiSeq with a v3 150-cycle kit. Per the authors' processing: Repertoire analysis was run in R within a reproducible Nextflow workflow that covered QC, data transformation and analysis. LymphoSeq2, an R package for exploring AIRR-Seq data, was used to implement the custom analyses. A handful of samples yielding fewer than 5000 total TRB sequences were excluded, leaving about 190 analyzed HIV repertoires. Among the 180 to 200 HIV repertoires that were kept, around 60 were collected before ART initiation and 120 to 140 were collected after ART initiation. Repertoires were downsampled to 5000 TRB nucleotide sequences, and summary statistics were averaged over 100 downsampling iterations. TRB sequences were retained for analysis only if CDR3 regions of at least seven amino acids were present. A Shannon entropy-derived clonality score and the Gini coefficient were used to measure diversity. In the repertoire networks, any two of the top 5000 CDR3 amino acid sequences were linked whenever the two sequences differed by an edit distance of one. GLIPH2 predicted antigen specificity groups and MHC restriction for TRB CDR3 amino acid sequences. Known CMV, EBV, HIV or tissue antigen associations were flagged by matching CDR3 amino acid sequences against VDJdb and McPAS-TCR. Pre-ART, post-ART and control groups were compared with Wilcoxon signed-rank tests and Holm-Bonferroni correction. The immuneACCESS repertoire file appears here via TCRdb, limited to in-frame rearrangements. These files lack a portion of the clones; in checked studies, under half of the deficit traces to unresolved V genes, and the cause of the others is not known. That table supplies the V and J calls and clone size; D and trimming were determined from the DNA. The sample table contains about 16,000 clones; only one count was recorded for more than 65% of them. The biggest ten clones account for about 14% of the sample.

This clone was observed once. What antigen it recognizes has not been identified. No base quality values were provided; no much bigger clone lies one nucleotide off. Inclusion was restricted to participants for whom at least one PBMC sample before ART initiation and at least two post-ART samples were available. All participants with HIV were treated in the United States of America. Cryopreserved samples of about 0.95-10 million PBMC were thawed and washed before DNA extraction. At the time of the earliest PBMC sample for each participant with HIV, ages ranged from 23 to 54 years. PBMC samples were contributed by each participant from 1-4 timepoints before ART initiation and 2-8 timepoints after ART initiation, with a median of 7 samples. For every participant, serial HIV viral load, CD4+ T-cell count, ART history and demographic data were obtained. Genomic DNA was extracted from unsorted PBMC with a Qiagen kit on a QIAcube, with processing performed in batches of 12 samples.

The sequencing used unsorted PBMCs, collected around 1.2 years before starting antiretroviral therapy. This receptor was taken from a man aged 30-40 years with HIV.

CDR3 protein: CASSLNVRANEQFF. The base sequence is TGTGCCAGCAGTTTAAACGTACGTGCCAATGAGCAGTTCTTC. The chain links TRBV27 with TRBJ2-1; the D gene is unclear. The CDR3 runs 14 residues from the cysteine to the phenylalanine. Just CDR3 DNA is preserved here, 42 bases in frame from base 1. Deletion took 2 bases off V and 6 bases off J, with a span of 11 bases between the germline ends. CDR1 MNHEY and CDR2 SMNVEV were looked up in the germline V gene (reference sequence).